Listed here are 32 T cell receptor beta chains from one sample, sequenced in a study of T cells after yellow fever vaccination (dated by TCRdb to about 2019). The intended sense of this specimen's treatment or condition label: live attenuated yellow fever vaccine strain. To prepare the library, 5' RACE was applied. Sequencing relied on an Illumina NovaSeq 6000. TCRdb redid the processing of the public reads, applying fastp at Q25 and MiXCR, and retained in-frame beta chains. Rows with a matching CDR3 protein are joined into one entry that keeps the most common DNA and genes. The sample data list around 25,000 distinct CDR3 sequences, and around 4.3% of these were observed just once. The top ten clones comprise approximately 40% of the sample. The specimen was PBMCs, either bulk or a sorted T-cell subset (CD4+, CD8+, memory, or dextramer-sorted; not recorded which), collected on the day of the yellow fever booster vaccination. Receptor source: a man between 18 and 35 years old who received the YFV17D yellow fever vaccine.

At least ten counts were recorded for this clonotype. The V gene is TRBV5-6, the J gene TRBJ2-7; D is unclear. CDR1 is SGHDT and CDR2 is YYEEEE in the germline V gene. Trimming shortened V by 4 bases and J by 3 bases, and 14 bases separated the two germline ends. The CDR3 runs 14 residues. DNA for the CDR3: TGTGCCAGCAGCCCGGCCGGGCGCCACTACGAGCAGTACGTC. Translating gives CASSPAGRHYEQYV.

The gene calls are TRBV20-1 and TRBJ1-5; D is possibly TRBD1 (5 bases). The CDR3 is 13 amino acids. Per the germline V gene, CDR1 is DFQATT and CDR2 is SNEGSKA (reference sequence). Trimming stripped 3 bases from V and 7 bases from J, with 13 bases between. Here the CDR3 DNA reads TGCAGTGCTAGTAGCAGGGTTGGGCAGCCCCAGCATTTT. This codes for CSASSRVGQPQHF.

This clonotype was counted many times. The V gene is TRBV20-1, the J gene TRBJ1-1; 7 bases fit TRBD1. This CDR3 contains 13 residues. The J segment lost 6 bases and the V segment lost 3 bases, leaving 7 bases of the junction unmatched. CDR1 is DFQATT and CDR2 is SNEGSKA in the germline V gene (reference sequence). CDR3 DNA sequence: TGCAGTGCTAGCAGGGGGGAGGGTGCTGAAGCTTTCTTT. It specifies CSASRGEGAEAFF.

The table lists this clonotype with many counts. The J gene is TRBJ1-1, the V gene TRBV7-2; TRBD1 might be the D (6 bases). Per germline, CDR1 SGHTA and CDR2 FQGNSA. V lost 2 bases and J lost 6, with 7 bases in between. The CDR3 length is 12 residues. CDR3 sequence: CASSLRGAEAFF. CDR3 bases: TGTGCCAGCAGCTTAAGGGGGGCTGAAGCTTTCTTT. The whole variable domain, filled in from reference TRBV7-2 and TRBJ1-1, reads GAGVSQSPSNKVTEKGKDVELRCDPISGHTALYWYRQSLGQGLEFLIYFQGNSAPDKSGLPSDRFSAERTGGSVSTLTIQRTQQEDSAVYLCASSLRGAEAFFGQGTRLTVV.

At least ten counts were recorded for this clonotype. This rearrangement joins TRBV5-1 to TRBJ2-3, with D possibly being TRBD1 (6 bases). Germline V gives CDR1 SGHRS, CDR2 YFSETQ. This CDR3 is built from 14 residues. Trimming took 4 bases from V and 5 from J, leaving 14 bases between them. CDR3 sequence (DNA): TGCGCCAGCAGCCTACAGGGCTTGGGAGATACGCAGTATTTT. Protein: CASSLQGLGDTQYF.

In its sample, this clonotype was seen many times. The chain has TRBV7-7 and TRBJ2-5; 8 nucleotides agree with TRBD1. Germline V gives CDR1 SSHAT, CDR2 FNYEAQ (reference sequence). The V segment lost 5 bases and the J segment 5 bases; nucleotides outside the gene matches: 7. The CDR3 contains 14 residues. Here the CDR3 DNA reads TGTGCCAGCAGCCCCAGAAACAGGGGGGAGACCCAGTACTTC. Encoded protein: CASSPRNRGETQYF.

This clonotype was observed many times. This chain links TRBV12-3 or TRBV12-4 with TRBJ2-1, with D perhaps matching TRBD2 (5 bases). The CDR3 spans 13 residues. Trimming cost V 3 bases and J 10 bases, with 13 bases left between them. The chain's CDR3 is CASSLNGVGEQFF. CDR3 DNA: TGTGCCAGCAGTTTGAACGGGGTTGGCGAGCAGTTCTTC.

This clonotype was seen only a few times. The J gene is TRBJ2-3, the V gene TRBV20-1, with TRBD2 matching over 8 bases. Losses at the gene ends were 0 bases for V and 5 bases for J; bases not matched to a gene: 4. Germline V gene sequence: CDR1 DFQATT, CDR2 SNEGSKA (reference sequence). CDR3 length equals 14 residues. As DNA, the CDR3 is TGCAGTGCTAGAGATCCCCGGGGGGGAGATACGCAGTATTTT. Its protein product is CSARDPRGGDTQYF.

This clonotype has ten or more counts. This chain uses TRBV10-3 with TRBJ1-2; the D gene is possibly TRBD1 (6 bases). V was trimmed by 0 bases and J by 4 bases, leaving 9 bases between them. This CDR3 region has 14 residues. Germline V gives CDR1 ENHRY, CDR2 SYGVKD. The CDR3 protein is CAISESEGGYGYTF. Here the CDR3 DNA reads TGTGCCATCAGTGAGTCGGAGGGGGGCTATGGCTACACCTTC.

This clonotype has a count of ten or more. This rearrangement joins TRBV5-1 to TRBJ2-7, with a weak D call TRBD1 (5 bases). The germline V and J ends were trimmed by 0 bases and 0 bases, with 10 bases remaining between them. Germline V lookup: CDR1 SGHRS, CDR2 YFSETQ. The CDR3 loop spans 15 amino acids. This CDR3 reads CASSLGGPSSYEQYF. The CDR3 DNA reads as TGCGCCAGCAGCTTGGGGGGCCCGAGCTCCTACGAGCAGTACTTC.

Many counts were recorded for this clonotype. The CDR3 loop reads CASSPQTGGNIQYF. The DNA of the CDR3 is TGTGCCAGCAGCCCACAAACGGGGGGAAACATTCAGTACTTC. The rearrangement links TRBV7-2 to TRBJ2-4; 7 bases map to TRBD2. J was trimmed by 6 bases and V by 5 bases; bases with no gene match: 7. CDR1 is SGHTA, CDR2 FQGNSA, per germline. The CDR3 contains 14 residues.

This clonotype was counted many times. The chain has TRBV4-3 and TRBJ1-1; a possible D gene is TRBD1 (5 bases). Germline assignment: CDR1 LGHNA and CDR2 YSLEER. V was clipped by 0 bases and J by 1 base, with 12 bases between them. CDR3 length equals 16 residues. The CDR3 DNA reads TGCGCCAGCAGCCAAGACAGGGCCTCGCGGAACACTGAAGCTTTCTTT. Translating gives CASSQDRASRNTEAFF.

V usage is TRBV12-3 or TRBV12-4 and J usage is TRBJ1-2; 8 bases fit TRBD1. The CDR3 is 15 amino acids. The trim removed 3 bases at V and 4 bases at J, leaving 7 bases unmatched. CDR3 DNA: TGTGCCAGCAGTTTTTTGGACAGGGTCGTCTATGGCTACACCTTC. Its protein is CASSFLDRVVYGYTF.

J is TRBJ2-3 and V is TRBV24-1, with D perhaps matching TRBD2 (5 bases). V dropped 2 bases and J dropped 4 bases, with 12 bases sitting between them. The germline CDR1 and CDR2 sequences are KGHDR and SFDVKD. There are 15 residues in the CDR3. The CDR3 loop reads CATSDSGSGPDTQYF. CDR3 bases: TGTGCCACCAGTGATTCTGGGAGTGGACCAGATACGCAGTATTTT.

This clonotype was seen more than once but under ten times. The chain carries TRBV4-3 and TRBJ1-2; possibly TRBD1 for D (5 bases). CDR1 and CDR2 from the germline V gene are LGHNA and YSLEER. V dropped 0 bases and J dropped 4 bases, with 15 bases sitting between them. This CDR3 spans 16 amino acids. The CDR3 loop is CASSQDYPDRGYGYTF. The CDR3 bases are TGCGCCAGCAGCCAAGATTATCCGGATAGGGGCTATGGCTACACCTTC.

This clonotype appeared many times. The chain recombines TRBV5-5 with TRBJ2-1, with D possibly being TRBD2 (6 bases). Germline V gene lookup returns CDR1 SGHKS and CDR2 YYEKEE (reference sequence). The CDR3 extends over 15 amino acids. The V and J ends lost 4 bases and 2 bases respectively, with 13 bases between them. CDR3 sequence: CASSRTGDTYNEQFF. CDR3 nucleotides: TGTGCCAGCAGCCGAACGGGAGATACCTACAATGAGCAGTTCTTC. The variable domain in full, with the rest retrieved from reference TRBV5-5 and TRBJ2-1, is DAGVTQSPTHLIKTRGQQVTLRCSPISGHKSVSWYQQVLGQGPQFIFQYYEKEERGRGNFPDRFSARQFPNYSSELNVNALLLGDSALYLCASSRTGDTYNEQFFGPGTRLTVL.

This clonotype was seen more than once but under ten times. The DNA for the CDR3 is TGTGCCAGCAGCCAAGGGTCAGGGGCCTACGAGCAGTACGTC. This gives the protein CASSQGSGAYEQYV. The genes are TRBV3-1 and TRBJ2-7; possibly TRBD1 for D (6 bases). The length of the CDR3 is 14 residues. Germline V CDR1 and CDR2: LGHDT, YNNKEL (reference sequence). The V and J ends lost 1 base and 2 bases respectively, with 9 bases between them.

This clonotype was detected a few times. This sequence joins TRBV2 and TRBJ1-5; D gene uncertain. The CDR3 consists of 16 residues. With 2 bases removed from V and 0 bases from J, the gap between germline ends came to 11 bases. Germline-derived CDR1 and CDR2 are SNHLY and FYNNEI. For the CDR3, the DNA is TGTGCCAGCAGTGAAAGTTGGGGATATAGCAATCAGCCCCAGCATTTT. Its protein is CASSESWGYSNQPQHF.

This clonotype has at least ten counts. The CDR3 loop is CASSEYGTAGGYTF. In DNA, the CDR3 is TGTGCCAGCAGTGAATATGGGACGGCTGGTGGCTACACCTTC. The chain has TRBV6-1 and TRBJ1-2; D is perhaps TRBD1 (5 bases). V dropped 2 bases and J dropped 7 bases, with 14 bases sitting between them. The CDR3 runs to 14 residues. The germline CDR1 and CDR2 sequences are MNHNS and SASEGT.

The table lists this clonotype with many counts. The chain links TRBV3-2 to TRBJ2-3; the table gives TRBD1 as D, unverified against the DNA. TRBV3-2 is a known pseudogene. The length of the CDR3 is 17 residues. The CDR3 DNA reads TGTGCCAGCAGCCAACACCTCGGGACAGGGGGAGCCGATACGCAGTATTTT. Translating gives CASSQHLGTGGADTQYF.

This clonotype was observed at least ten times. The J gene is TRBJ2-3, the V gene TRBV10-3; the match to TRBD2 covers 13 bases. Germline lookup yields CDR1 ENHRY and CDR2 SYGVKD. V lost 10 bases, J lost 2 bases, and 9 bases stayed unmatched. The CDR3 has 16 amino acids. The CDR3 DNA is TGTGCCAGCAAGGGACTAGCGGGGAGAATCACAGATACGCAGTATTTT. Translation gives CASKGLAGRITDTQYF.

This clonotype was seen many times. The chain couples TRBV5-5 to TRBJ1-2; D is unclear. Germline lookup yields CDR1 SGHKS and CDR2 YYEKEE (reference sequence). This CDR3 comprises 14 residues. The germline V and J ends were trimmed by 7 bases and 5 bases, with 18 bases remaining between them. The CDR3 here is CASLLGTNGYGYTF. CDR3 in DNA: TGTGCCAGCCTGCTGGGTACTAATGGGTATGGCTACACCTTC.

This clonotype was recorded many times. V is TRBV7-9 and J is TRBJ1-2; tentative D call: TRBD1 (5 bases). The CDR3 has 14 amino acids. The germline gives CDR1 SEHNR, CDR2 FQNEAQ (reference sequence). V lost 2 bases to trimming and J lost 4 bases, with 11 bases between them. CDR3 sequence: CASSLMGEFYGYTF. CDR3 DNA: TGTGCCAGCAGCTTAATGGGGGAATTCTATGGCTACACCTTC.

This clonotype was detected only a few times. The chain couples TRBV10-2 to TRBJ2-3; 9 nucleotides line up with TRBD1. The trim removed 8 bases at V and 0 bases at J, leaving 21 bases unmatched. The CDR3 extends over 20 amino acids. Germline assignment: CDR1 WSHSY and CDR2 SAAADI. The CDR3 bases are TGCGCCAGCCCACGCTTTAAACCGGGACAGGGAGTAGTCAGCACAGATACGCAGTATTTT. It yields the protein CASPRFKPGQGVVSTDTQYF.

In this sample, this clonotype turned up many times. Written as DNA, the CDR3 is TGCAGCGCCCGGGACCTGGGAGAAAAACTGTTTTTT. Translating gives CSARDLGEKLFF. V is TRBV29-1 and J is TRBJ1-4; tentatively, D is TRBD1 (5 bases). Germline CDR1 is SQVTM and CDR2 is ANQGSEA. V was trimmed by 7 bases and J by 8 bases, leaving 14 bases between them. This CDR3 comprises 12 residues.

The sample holds a few counts of this clonotype. The chain has TRBV12-3 or TRBV12-4 and TRBJ1-1; D possibly corresponds to TRBD1 (5 bases). The CDR3 extends over 15 amino acids. V was pared by 3 bases and J by 2 bases, with 13 bases between. The CDR3 coding sequence is TGTGCCAGCAGTTTTGGTGGGACGGTAAACACTGAAGCTTTCTTT. It translates to CASSFGGTVNTEAFF.

V usage is TRBV4-3 and J usage is TRBJ2-5, with D possibly TRBD1 on 6 matching bases. The CDR3 runs 15 residues. V was clipped by 0 bases and J by 7 bases, with 15 bases between them. Germline V gene lookup returns CDR1 LGHNA and CDR2 YSLEER. The chain's CDR3 is CASSQEGSARGTQYF. Written as DNA, the CDR3 is TGCGCCAGCAGCCAAGAAGGGTCGGCCAGGGGGACCCAGTACTTC.

This clonotype was seen at least ten times. The V call is TRBV6-1, the J call TRBJ1-1; no firm D call. Germline V CDR1 and CDR2: MNHNS, SASEGT. Trimming took off 8 bases at V and 4 bases at J, with 8 bases between the two ends. This CDR3 spans 11 amino acids. The DNA for the CDR3 is TGTGCCAGCTTCAGCTTCACTGAAGCTTTCTTT. It encodes CASFSFTEAFF.

This clonotype was recorded many times. V and J are TRBV6-5 and TRBJ2-6; D remains unclear. The germline CDR1 and CDR2 sequences are MNHEY and SVGAGI. Trimming took off 0 bases at V and 0 bases at J, with 3 bases between the two ends. CDR3 length: 15 residues. The CDR3 loop reads CASSYSGSGANVLTF. The CDR3 DNA follows: TGTGCCAGCAGTTACTCCGGCTCTGGGGCCAACGTCCTGACTTTC.

Many counts were recorded for this clonotype. The J gene is TRBJ2-2, the V gene TRBV5-1, with D unresolved. The V end was cut by 5 bases, the J end by 3 bases, with 8 bases between. The germline V gene encodes CDR1 SGHRS and CDR2 YFSETQ. The CDR3 runs to 13 residues. The DNA for the CDR3 is TGCGCCAGCAGGGGCAGTGACACCGGGGAGCTGTTTTTT. It translates to CASRGSDTGELFF.

The table lists this clonotype with many counts. DNA for the CDR3: TGTGCCAGCAGTGGCCCGACAGGGAGTAATGAGCAGTTCTTC. Amino acids: CASSGPTGSNEQFF. The rearrangement uses TRBV25-1 and TRBJ2-1; 7 bases align to TRBD1. The V gene end was trimmed by 4 bases and the J gene end by 7 bases; junction bases not matched to a gene: 7. This CDR3 is 14 amino acids long. In germline, CDR1 is MGHDK, CDR2 SYGVNS. Looking up the rest from reference TRBV25-1 and TRBJ2-1 gives the full variable domain: EADIYQTPRYLVIGTGKKITLECSQTMGHDKMYWYQQDPGMELHLIHYSYGVNSTEKGDLSSESTVSRIRTEHFPLTLESARPSHTSQYLCASSGPTGSNEQFFGPGTRLTVL.

In its sample, this clonotype was seen a few times. The genes are TRBV6-2 or TRBV6-3 and TRBJ1-5, with D unresolved. The CDR3 runs 12 residues. Germline V gives CDR1 MNHEY, CDR2 SVGEGT. Trimming pared 5 bases from V and 6 bases from J, leaving 8 bases between. CDR3 loop: CASSNPRQPQHF. The DNA of the CDR3 is TGTGCCAGCAGTAACCCCCGTCAGCCCCAGCATTTT.